The sequence of this TCR beta chain was determined in a study of technical replicates of blood from several donors listed by TCRdb under 2017. The germline ends are 12 bases apart after V is trimmed by 5 bases and J by 4 bases. The germline V gene encodes CDR1 SQVTM and CDR2 ANQGSEA. The CDR3, cysteine through phenylalanine, is 13 amino acids long. Of the read, only the CDR3 DNA is kept; its 39 bases are in frame from base 1. The library was generated by the immunoSEQ multiplex PCR assay. This is the immuneACCESS table as TCRdb keeps it, with only in-frame sequences that have V and J called. A part of the clones is gone; compared with another copy, unresolved V genes explain less than half, and the rest is unexplained. Here the sample has fewer than 80,000 clones; roughly 86% occur a single time. The ten largest account for 4% to 5.5% of the sample. This clone appeared a single time. Its recognized antigen is unknown. No much larger clone exists at a distance of one base, and base qualities are not known.

The origin of this receptor is a human donor in good health. Some clones in this sample may be carry-over from other donors' samples. This chain is built from TRBV29-1 and TRBJ1-5; TRBD1 might be the D gene, on 6 matching bases. The sequencing input was PBMCs. The DNA sequence is as follows: TGCAGCGTTACGGACAGCTTAAATCAGCCCCAGCATTTT. Its product reads: CSVTDSLNQPQHF.